This note documents a single T cell receptor (beta chain) sequence. Participants classified as exposed had met a COVID-19 case within 2 weeks before study entry. This sample is part of a study of blood T cell repertoires in COVID-19. Across the study: The study drew acute and convalescent COVID-19 samples from the United States, Italy and Spain.

Profiled with immunoSEQ multiplex PCR; TCRdb holds only in-frame clones, not every one. This repertoire shows under 300,000 clones, 80% to 90% found once; its top ten account for about 3.4%. Looked up from germline, CDR1 is LNHDA and CDR2 is SQIVND (reference sequence). The CDR3 has 14 amino acids. V lost 7 bases to trimming and J lost 6 bases; unmatched junction nucleotides: 12. The sequence derives from a woman in her 40s who had been exposed to COVID-19. The rearrangement joins TRBV19 to TRBJ2-7; 7 bases fit TRBD1. The sequencing sample was made of PBMCs or T cells enriched from blood (not recorded which). The CDR3 loop is CASTPRTGPGEQYF. CDR3 DNA: TGTGCCAGTACCCCTCGGACAGGTCCTGGCGAGCAGTACTTC.